These 19 T cell receptor beta chains came from one sample sequenced in a study of T cells in women clearing cervical HPV infection (dated by TCRdb to 2017 to 2018). Library generation was performed with the immunoSEQ multiplex PCR assay. TCRdb limited this immuneACCESS table to in-frame rearrangements with V and J called. A share of clones is missing; checked studies link under half to unresolved V genes, and the rest is unexplained. The sample table gives roughly 35,000 clones. The ten top clones hold 1.7% of the sample. The sequenced sample was blood buffy coat. The receptors were sampled from a woman between 18 and 75 years old with a cervical HPV16 infection that either progressed to CIN3+ or cleared (not recorded which).

Partial CDR3 DNA: TGTGCCAGCTCACCCGGGACAGGGGGGTTGCAGCCC. Its translation: CASSPGTGGLQP. The whole CDR3 region reads CASSPGTGGLQPQHF. The chain recombines TRBV18 with TRBJ1-5; 11 bases are a match to TRBD1. The CDR3 is cut off 3 residues early in the read; its end comes from the germline J gene. The germline gives CDR1 KGHSH, CDR2 LQKENI. V gave up 3 bases and J gave up 7 bases; unmatched junction bases: 5. CDR3 size: 15 residues.

Comments on this clone: Sequencing ends 3 residues short of the CDR3 end; the germline J gene provides the rest. The chain uses TRBV5-5 and TRBJ1-5; D call uncertain. The CDR3 is made up of 12 amino acids. The germline V gene has CDR1 SGHKS and CDR2 YYEKEE (reference sequence). Trimming left V 0 bases short and J 5 bases short, with 3 bases between. The CDR3 spells CASSLVDQPQHF. The part of the CDR3 DNA that was read is TGTGCCAGCAGCTTGGTCGATCAGCCC. The full variable domain, rest sourced from reference TRBV5-5 and TRBJ1-5, is DAGVTQSPTHLIKTRGQQVTLRCSPISGHKSVSWYQQVLGQGPQFIFQYYEKEERGRGNFPDRFSARQFPNYSSELNVNALLLGDSALYLCASSLVDQPQHFGDGTRLSIL.

Comment on this clone: With the read ending 3 residues before the CDR3 end, the germline J gene is used to fill in that end. This chain uses TRBV30 with TRBJ1-1; D remains ambiguous. From germline, CDR1 is GTSNPN and CDR2 SVGIG (reference sequence). This CDR3 is built from 12 residues. Trimming removed 0 bases from V and 6 bases from J, with 8 bases in between. The part of the CDR3 DNA that was read is TGTGCCTGGAGTGTCGCGGAACCTGAA. Its protein is CAWSVAEPE. The entire CDR3 sequence reads CAWSVAEPEAFF. The whole variable domain, remainder taken from reference TRBV30 and TRBJ1-1, is SQTIHQWPATLVQPVGSPLSLECTVEGTSNPNLYWYRQAAGRGLQLLFYSVGIGQISSEVPQNLSASRPQDRQFILSSKKLLLSDSGFYLCAWSVAEPEAFFGQGTRLTVV.

With respect to this clone: The read stops 3 residues short of the end of the CDR3; the missing end is completed from the germline J gene. This chain joins TRBV2 and TRBJ1-6; TRBD1 aligns across 7 bases. The CDR3 runs to 16 residues. Germline values: CDR1 SNHLY, CDR2 FYNNEI. J gave up 1 base and V 8 bases, and 8 bases lay outside the gene matches. The sequenced part of the CDR3 DNA is TGTGCCAGCCAAGACCAGGGGGTGTCCTATAATTCACCC. Translating it yields CASQDQGVSYNSP. The entire CDR3 protein is CASQDQGVSYNSPLHF.

On this clone: The read ends 3 residues early relative to the CDR3; the germline J gene fills the gap. The rearrangement joins TRBV7-2 to TRBJ2-7, with D perhaps matching TRBD2 (5 bases). Germline loops: CDR1 SGHTA, CDR2 FQGNSA. The CDR3 is 13 residues long. Trimming left V 0 bases short and J 2 bases short, with 5 bases between. The CDR3 reads CASSLARAYEQYF. The sequenced part of the CDR3 DNA is TGTGCCAGCAGCTTAGCGCGGGCCTACGAG.

The sequenced CDR3 bases are TGTGCCAGCAGTGATGGACGGGGGGTGTTACTTGAAAAA. Protein sequence: CASSDGRGVLLEK. The CDR3, in full, reads CASSDGRGVLLEKLFF. The chain links TRBV6-1 to TRBJ1-4; possible D gene TRBD1, 5 bases. The read falls 3 residues short of the CDR3 end, and the missing part is taken from the germline J gene. V gave up 3 bases and J gave up 7 bases, with 18 bases separating them. This CDR3 contains 16 residues. Germline V lookup: CDR1 MNHNS, CDR2 SASEGT.

Of note for this clone: Read sequence stops 3 residues before the CDR3 end, and the germline J gene provides the missing end. The rearrangement joins TRBV20-1 to TRBJ1-6; the D is unclear. V lost 6 bases and J lost 9, with 12 bases in between. The CDR3 runs to 12 residues. The V gene's germline CDR1 is DFQATT and CDR2 SNEGSKA (reference sequence). CDR3: CSARTGSSPLHF. The sequenced CDR3 bases are TGCAGTGCAAGGACTGGGAGTTCACCC.

Comments on this clone: The read is 3 residues too short to cover the CDR3 end, so that end is filled in from the germline J gene. The V and J genes are TRBV20-1 and TRBJ2-3, with 12 bases identical to TRBD2. After removal of 2 bases from V and 6 bases from J, the junction contained 12 bases not matched to a gene. This CDR3 spans 17 amino acids. Germline assignment: CDR1 DFQATT and CDR2 SNEGSKA (reference sequence). Here the CDR3 reads CSARFSSGGASRDTQYF. The part of the CDR3 DNA that was read is TGCAGTGCTAGATTTTCTAGCGGGGGGGCCAGTAGGGATACG.

As concerns this clone: Sequencing ends 3 residues short of the CDR3 end; the germline J gene provides the rest. V usage is TRBV7-2 and J usage is TRBJ1-1, with TRBD1 matching over 8 bases. J was trimmed by 1 base and V by 2 bases; bases with no gene match: 0. Germline CDR1 SGHTA, CDR2 FQGNSA. This CDR3 has 14 residues. The CDR3 loop is CASSLTGGNTEAFF. CDR3 DNA (partial): TGTGCCAGCAGCTTAACAGGGGGGAACACTGAA.

Worth noting for this clone: The read stops 3 residues short of the end of the CDR3; the missing end is completed from the germline J gene. The chain uses TRBV5-4 and TRBJ2-2; TRBD2 matches 8 bases. The junction had 5 bases not matched to a gene; V was cut back by 4 bases and J by 3 bases. The CDR3 length is 15 residues. Germline CDR1 and CDR2: SGHNT and YYREEE (reference sequence). The sequenced CDR3 bases are TGTGCCAGCAGCGTCGGGGGGGCCGACACCGGGGAG. Protein product: CASSVGGADTGE. The entire CDR3 sequence reads CASSVGGADTGELFF. Full variable domain (remainder filled in from reference TRBV5-4 and TRBJ2-2): ETGVTQSPTHLIKTRGQQVTLRCSSQSGHNTVSWYQQALGQGPQFIFQYYREEENGRGNFPPRFSGLQFPNYSSELNVNALELDDSALYLCASSVGGADTGELFFGEGSRLTVL.

Concerning this clone: The sequence runs out 3 residues before the end of the CDR3; the remainder is reconstructed from the germline J gene. The V gene is TRBV7-2, the J gene TRBJ1-5; 9 nucleotides align to TRBD1. The CDR3 is made up of 14 amino acids. J was trimmed by 6 bases and V by 4 bases; bases with no gene match: 4. Looked up from germline, CDR1 is SGHTA and CDR2 is FQGNSA. The covered CDR3 bases are TGTGCCAGCAGCTCGGGACAGGGCAGTCAGCCC. Its protein product is CASSSGQGSQP. The full CDR3 reads CASSSGQGSQPQHF.

Worth noting for this clone: With the read ending 3 residues before the CDR3 end, the germline J gene is used to fill in that end. The rearrangement joins TRBV7-7 to TRBJ1-2; TRBD1 might be the D (6 bases). The V gene's germline CDR1 is SSHAT and CDR2 FNYEAQ (reference sequence). The CDR3 has 13 residues. The covered CDR3 bases are TGTGCCAGCAGCCAGAACAGGGACAATGAC. Encoded protein: CASSQNRDND. The whole CDR3 sequence is CASSQNRDNDYTF.

Remarks on this clone: The read halts 3 residues ahead of the CDR3 end, with the missing end drawn from the germline J gene. The rearrangement joins TRBV7-9 to TRBJ2-2; no clear D gene. The germline V gene has CDR1 SEHNR and CDR2 FQNEAQ (reference sequence). There are 14 residues in the CDR3. The sequenced CDR3 bases are TGTGCCAGCAGCTTGGAACAGTATAATTCACCG. Its protein product is CASSLEQYNSP. The entire CDR3 sequence reads CASSLEQYNSPLFF.

In the case of this clone: The read finishes 3 residues shy of the CDR3 end, and the germline J gene is used to complete it. The chain carries TRBV28 and TRBJ1-6; no reliable D call. In germline, CDR1 is MDHEN, CDR2 SYDVKM. The ends were cut back, 8 bases at V and 6 bases at J, with 17 bases in the middle. The CDR3 is 15 residues long. CDR3 DNA, as far as it was read: TGTGCCAGCCGGCCCACGGGGTCCCGTAATTCACCC. Translation: CASRPTGSRNSP. The CDR3, in full, reads CASRPTGSRNSPLHF.

A note on this clone: The sequence runs out 3 residues before the end of the CDR3; the remainder is reconstructed from the germline J gene. The rearrangement uses TRBV12-3 or TRBV12-4 and TRBJ2-7; weak D call: TRBD1 (6 bases). V lost 8 bases and J lost 2, with 16 bases in between. The CDR3 runs to 14 residues. The part of the CDR3 DNA that was read is TGTGCCAGCCAGATCCAGACAGGAGCCTACGAG. It encodes CASQIQTGAYE. The entire CDR3 reads CASQIQTGAYEQYF.

On this clone itself: The read stops 3 residues short of the end of the CDR3; the missing end is completed from the germline J gene. This chain joins TRBV7-8 and TRBJ2-1, with 10 bases aligning to TRBD1. Trimming cost V 6 bases and J 2 bases; bases outside gene matches: 7. CDR1 and CDR2 from the germline V gene are SGHVS and FQNEAQ. This CDR3 spans 16 amino acids. The DNA read from the CDR3 is TGTGCCAGCAGTTCCTCCGGGACAGGGGCCTACAATGAG. Its translation is CASSSSGTGAYNE. The full CDR3 sequence reads CASSSSGTGAYNEQFF.

Details on this clone: The CDR3 end lies 3 residues beyond the end of the read and is filled in from the germline J gene. The genes are TRBV2 and TRBJ2-2; 9 bases are a match to TRBD1. CDR3 length: 14 amino acids. The germline V gene has CDR1 SNHLY and CDR2 FYNNEI. CDR3 DNA, as far as it was read: TGTGCCAGCACCGGACAGGGGAATAATGAAAAG. Translating it yields CASTGQGNNEK. From start to end, the CDR3 is CASTGQGNNEKLFF.

With respect to this clone: The read terminates 3 residues ahead of where the CDR3 ends, so the germline J gene completes it. This sequence joins TRBV7-8 and TRBJ1-4; 9 nucleotides match TRBD1. CDR1 is SGHVS, CDR2 FQNEAQ, per germline. This CDR3 has 15 amino acids. The CDR3 loop is CASSLWTGENSPLFF. Incomplete CDR3 DNA: TGTGCCAGCAGCCTTTGGACAGGGGAGAATTCACCA.

About this clone: The CDR3 end falls 3 residues outside the read, so it is completed with the germline J gene. V and J are TRBV18 and TRBJ2-2; D perhaps matches TRBD2 (6 bases). Germline CDR1 reads KGHSH; CDR2 reads LQKENI. CDR3 length: 17 amino acids. The CDR3 DNA, read in part, is TGTGCCAGCTCAGTGGCAGGGCGGGGAGCCTATAATTCACCG. Translating it yields CASSVAGRGAYNSP. The entire CDR3 is CASSVAGRGAYNSPLFF.